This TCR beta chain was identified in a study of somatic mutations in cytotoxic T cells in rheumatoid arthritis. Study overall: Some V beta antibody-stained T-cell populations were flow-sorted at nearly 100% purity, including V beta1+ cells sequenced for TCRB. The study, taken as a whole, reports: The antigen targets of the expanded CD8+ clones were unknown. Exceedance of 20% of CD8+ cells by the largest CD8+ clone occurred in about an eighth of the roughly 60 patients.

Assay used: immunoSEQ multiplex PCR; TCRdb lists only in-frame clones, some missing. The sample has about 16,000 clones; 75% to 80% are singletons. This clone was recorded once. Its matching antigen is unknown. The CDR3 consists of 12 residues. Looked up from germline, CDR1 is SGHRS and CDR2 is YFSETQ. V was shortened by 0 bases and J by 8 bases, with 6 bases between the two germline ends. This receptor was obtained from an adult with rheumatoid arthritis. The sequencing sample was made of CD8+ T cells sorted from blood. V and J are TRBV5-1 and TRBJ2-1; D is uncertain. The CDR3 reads CASSLAYDEQFF. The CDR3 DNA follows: TGCGCCAGCAGCTTGGCCTATGATGAGCAGTTCTTC.